The TCR beta chain under discussion was sequenced for a study of long-term antiretroviral therapy in people with HIV. Regarding the study as a whole: Documentation of ART adherence, viral resistance or therapy changes was absent. Blood specimens, gathered between about 2004 and 2017, were possibly obtained under older ART regimens. Among HIV repertoires, CDR3 length ranges were narrower than those of controls.

Samples were assayed with immunoSEQ v3.0 at survey level. Repertoires were generated with immunoSEQ multiplex PCR, while TCRdb's copy carries only in-frame clones and drops some. The sample includes 48,000 or so clones, 80% to 90% seen only once; the top ten take 2.5% to 3.5%. Per the germline V gene, CDR1 is SEHNR and CDR2 is FQNEAQ (reference sequence). The trim removed 5 bases at V and 1 base at J, leaving 6 bases unmatched. CDR3 length: 16 residues. A remark on this clone: Its specificity is not known.

The sequencing used unsorted PBMCs, collected 0.8 years after starting antiretroviral therapy. This rearrangement joins TRBV7-9 to TRBJ2-5; the match to TRBD1 covers 11 bases. The TCR sequence derives from a woman in her late teens or twenties with HIV. Written as DNA, the CDR3 is TGTGCCAGCAGCCTAACCGGACAGGGGGCCCAAGAGACCCAGTACTTC. Translation gives CASSLTGQGAQETQYF.